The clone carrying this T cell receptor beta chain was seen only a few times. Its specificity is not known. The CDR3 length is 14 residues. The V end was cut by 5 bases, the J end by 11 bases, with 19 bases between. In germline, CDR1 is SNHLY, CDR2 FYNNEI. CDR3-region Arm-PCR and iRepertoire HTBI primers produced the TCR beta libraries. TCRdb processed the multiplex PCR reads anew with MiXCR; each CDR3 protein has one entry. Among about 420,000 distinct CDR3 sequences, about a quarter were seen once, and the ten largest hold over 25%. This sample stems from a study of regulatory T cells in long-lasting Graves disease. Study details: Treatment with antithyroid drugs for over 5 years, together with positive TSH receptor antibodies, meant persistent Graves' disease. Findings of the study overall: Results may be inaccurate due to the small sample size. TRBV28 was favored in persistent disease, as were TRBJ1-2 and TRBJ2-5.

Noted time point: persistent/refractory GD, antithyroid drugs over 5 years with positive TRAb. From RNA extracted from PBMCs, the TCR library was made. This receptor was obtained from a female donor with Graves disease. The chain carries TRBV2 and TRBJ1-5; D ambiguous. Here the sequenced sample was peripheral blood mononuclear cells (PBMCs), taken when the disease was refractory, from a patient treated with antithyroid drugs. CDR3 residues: CASSPSGQAKAQHF. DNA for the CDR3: TGTGCCAGCAGTCCCTCGGGCCAGGCGAAGGCCCAGCATTTT.